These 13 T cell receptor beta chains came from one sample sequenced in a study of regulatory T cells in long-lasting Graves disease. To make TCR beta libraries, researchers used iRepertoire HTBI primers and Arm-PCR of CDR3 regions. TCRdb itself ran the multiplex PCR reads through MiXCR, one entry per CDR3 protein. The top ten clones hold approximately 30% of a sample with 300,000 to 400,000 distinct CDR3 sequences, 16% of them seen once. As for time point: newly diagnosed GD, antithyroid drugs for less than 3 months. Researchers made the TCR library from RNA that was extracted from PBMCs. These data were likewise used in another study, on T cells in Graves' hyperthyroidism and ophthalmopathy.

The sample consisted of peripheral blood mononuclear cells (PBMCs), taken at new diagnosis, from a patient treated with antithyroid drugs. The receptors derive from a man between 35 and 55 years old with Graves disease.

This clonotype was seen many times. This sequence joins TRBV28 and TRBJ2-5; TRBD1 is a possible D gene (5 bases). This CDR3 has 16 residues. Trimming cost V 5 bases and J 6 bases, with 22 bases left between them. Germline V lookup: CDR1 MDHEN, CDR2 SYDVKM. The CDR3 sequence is CASSPQLGAKFKTQYF. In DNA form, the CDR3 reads TGTGCCAGCAGTCCGCAGCTTGGGGCGAAGTTCAAGACCCAGTACTTC.

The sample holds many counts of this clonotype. CDR3 nucleotides: TGTGCCAGCAGCTCCCTTGGTGGGGGAGGTGAAAAACTGTTTTTT. This sequence encodes CASSSLGGGGEKLFF. The rearrangement joins TRBV7-9 to TRBJ1-4; a possible D gene is TRBD1 (5 bases). Germline V gives CDR1 SEHNR, CDR2 FQNEAQ (reference sequence). The V gene lost 4 bases and the J gene lost 7 bases, with 16 bases spanning the gap. The CDR3 consists of 15 residues.

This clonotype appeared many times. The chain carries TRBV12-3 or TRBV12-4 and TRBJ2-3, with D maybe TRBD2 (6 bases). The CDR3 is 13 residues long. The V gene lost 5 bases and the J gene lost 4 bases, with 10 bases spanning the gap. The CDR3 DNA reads TGTGCCAGCAGTGGGACTTACGCAGATACGCAGTATTTT. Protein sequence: CASSGTYADTQYF.

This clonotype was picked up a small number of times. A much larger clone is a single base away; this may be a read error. CDR3 coding DNA: TGCAGCGTCCCCAGGACTCGGGAGGCCAATGAGCAGTACTTC. Encoded protein: CSVPRTREANEQYF. The chain combines TRBV29-1 with TRBJ2-5; 7 bases fit TRBD2. CDR3 length equals 14 residues. Germline lookup yields CDR1 SQVTM and CDR2 ANQGSEA. V dropped 6 bases and J dropped 11; count of bases not matched to a gene: 18.

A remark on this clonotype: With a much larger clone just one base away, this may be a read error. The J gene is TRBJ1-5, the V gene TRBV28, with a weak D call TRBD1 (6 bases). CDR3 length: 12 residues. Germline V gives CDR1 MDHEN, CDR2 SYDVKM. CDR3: CASRQVNRPQHF. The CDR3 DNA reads TGTGCCAGCCGACAGGTTAATCGGCCCCAGCATTTT.

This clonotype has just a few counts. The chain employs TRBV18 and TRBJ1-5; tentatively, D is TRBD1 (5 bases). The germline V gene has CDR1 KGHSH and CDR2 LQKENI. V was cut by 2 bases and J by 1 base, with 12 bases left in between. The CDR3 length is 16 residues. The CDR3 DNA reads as TGTGCCAGCTCACCAAAGACAGTGGGGAGCAATCAGCCCCAGCATTTT. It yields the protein CASSPKTVGSNQPQHF. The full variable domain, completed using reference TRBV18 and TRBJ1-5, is NAGVMQNPRHLVRRRGQEARLRCSPMKGHSHVYWYRQLPEEGLKFMVYLQKENIIDESGMPKERFSAEFPKEGPSILRIQQVVRGDSAAYFCASSPKTVGSNQPQHFGDGTRLSIL.

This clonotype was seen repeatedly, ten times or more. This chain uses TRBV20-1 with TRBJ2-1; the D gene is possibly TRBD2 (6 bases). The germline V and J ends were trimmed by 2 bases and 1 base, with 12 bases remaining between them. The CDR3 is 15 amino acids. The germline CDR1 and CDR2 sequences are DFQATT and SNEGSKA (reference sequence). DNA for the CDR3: TGCAGTGCTAGATTGGCGGGGAAGTCCTACAATGAGCAGTTCTTC. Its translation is CSARLAGKSYNEQFF.

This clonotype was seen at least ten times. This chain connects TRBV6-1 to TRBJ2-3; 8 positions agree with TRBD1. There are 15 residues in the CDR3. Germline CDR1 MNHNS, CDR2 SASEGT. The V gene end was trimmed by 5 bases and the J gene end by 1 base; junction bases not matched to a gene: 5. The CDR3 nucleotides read TGTGCCAGCAGTCAACCGGGACAGGGCACAGATACGCAGTATTTT. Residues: CASSQPGQGTDTQYF.

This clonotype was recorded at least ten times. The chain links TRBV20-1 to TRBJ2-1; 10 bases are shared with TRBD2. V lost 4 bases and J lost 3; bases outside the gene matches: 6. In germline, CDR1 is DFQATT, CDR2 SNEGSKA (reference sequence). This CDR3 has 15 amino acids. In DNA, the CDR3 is TGCAGTGCTAAAAGGACTAGCGGCCTCTACAATGAGCAGTTCTTC. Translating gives CSAKRTSGLYNEQFF.

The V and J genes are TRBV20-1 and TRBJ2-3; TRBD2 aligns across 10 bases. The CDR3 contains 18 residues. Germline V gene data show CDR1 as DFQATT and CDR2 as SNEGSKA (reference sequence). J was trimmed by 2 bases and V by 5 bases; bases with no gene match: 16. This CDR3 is CSAEGASGGIFATDTQYF. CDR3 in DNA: TGCAGTGCTGAGGGGGCTAGCGGGGGTATTTTTGCCACAGATACGCAGTATTTT.

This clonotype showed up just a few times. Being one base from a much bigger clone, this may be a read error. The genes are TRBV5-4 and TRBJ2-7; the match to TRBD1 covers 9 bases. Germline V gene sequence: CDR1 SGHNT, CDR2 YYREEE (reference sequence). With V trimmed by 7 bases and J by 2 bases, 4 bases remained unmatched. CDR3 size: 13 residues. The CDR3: CASGWDRAYEQYF. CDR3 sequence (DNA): TGTGCCAGCGGCTGGGACAGGGCCTACGAGCAGTACTTC.

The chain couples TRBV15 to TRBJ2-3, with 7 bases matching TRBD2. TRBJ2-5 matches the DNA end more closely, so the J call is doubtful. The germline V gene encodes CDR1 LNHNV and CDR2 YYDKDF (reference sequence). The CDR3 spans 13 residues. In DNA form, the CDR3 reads TGTGCCACCAGCAGCGACCTAGCGGCGGCCCAGTACTTC. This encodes CATSSDLAAAQYF.

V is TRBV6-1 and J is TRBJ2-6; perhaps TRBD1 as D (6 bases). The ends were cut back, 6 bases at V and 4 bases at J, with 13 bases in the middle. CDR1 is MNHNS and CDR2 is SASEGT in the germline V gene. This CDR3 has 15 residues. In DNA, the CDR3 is TGTGCCAGCAGCCAGGCAGGGGTAGGGGCCAACGTCCTGACTTTC. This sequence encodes CASSQAGVGANVLTF.